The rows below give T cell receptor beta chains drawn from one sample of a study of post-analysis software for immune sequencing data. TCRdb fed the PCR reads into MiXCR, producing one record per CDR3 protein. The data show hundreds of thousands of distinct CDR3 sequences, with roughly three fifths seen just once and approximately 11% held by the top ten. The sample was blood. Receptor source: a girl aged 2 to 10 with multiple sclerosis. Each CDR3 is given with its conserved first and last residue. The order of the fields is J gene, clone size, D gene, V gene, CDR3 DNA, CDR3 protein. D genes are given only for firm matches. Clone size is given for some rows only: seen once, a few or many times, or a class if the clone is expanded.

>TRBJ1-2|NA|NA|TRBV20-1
TGCGGAGGAGGACACTTCTATGGCTACACCTTC
CGGGHFYGYTF
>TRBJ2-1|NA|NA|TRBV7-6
TGTGCCAGCAGCTTAGGAGGGAAGGGGAATGAGCAGTTCTTC
CASSLGGKGNEQFF
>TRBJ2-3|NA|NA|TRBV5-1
TGCGCCAGCAGCCCGCGGTCACCCGATACGCAGTATTTT
CASSPRSPDTQYF
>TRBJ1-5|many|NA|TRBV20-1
TGCAGTGCCGCAAAAGGGGATCAGCCCCAGCATTTT
CSAAKGDQPQHF
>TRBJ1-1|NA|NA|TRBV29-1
TGCAGCGTTGAAGGGCAGCTGAACACTGAAGCTTTCTTT
CSVEGQLNTEAFF
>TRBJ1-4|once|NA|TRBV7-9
TGTGCCAGCAGCTTAGAGGCGTCGGCTAATGAAGAACTGTTTTTT
CASSLEASANEELFF
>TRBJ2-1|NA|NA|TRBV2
TGTGCCAGCAGCGGAGACAGAGACACCTACAATGAGCAGTTCTTC
CASSGDRDTYNEQFF
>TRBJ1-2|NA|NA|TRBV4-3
TGCGCCAGCAGCCAAGGAGATGGGGCCGCCTATGGCTACACCTTC
CASSQGDGAAYGYTF
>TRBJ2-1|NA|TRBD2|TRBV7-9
TGTGCCAGCAGCTGGGCCGGGACTAGCTCGGGGGATGAGCAGTTCTTC
CASSWAGTSSGDEQFF
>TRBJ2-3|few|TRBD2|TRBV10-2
TGCGCCAGCAGTCGTCCGAGCGGGGGGTATTTT
CASSRPSGGYF
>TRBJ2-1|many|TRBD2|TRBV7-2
TGTGCCATCCCTAGGACTAGCGGGAGGGCCAGGGGCAATGAGCAGTTCTTC
CAIPRTSGRARGNEQFF
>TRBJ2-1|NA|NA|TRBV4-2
TGTGCCAGCAGCCAAGTCGCCGGGAACGATGAGCAGTTCTTC
CASSQVAGNDEQFF
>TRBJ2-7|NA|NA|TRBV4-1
TGCGCCAGCAGCCAAGAACACGAGCAGTACTTC
CASSQEHEQYF
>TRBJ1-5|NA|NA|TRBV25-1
TGTGCCAGCAGTGATAGTGCCAGGGAAGTTAATAGCAATCAGCCCCAGCATTTT
CASSDSAREVNSNQPQHF
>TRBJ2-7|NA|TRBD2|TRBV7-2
TGTGCCAGCAGCTTATCTTTAGCGGGACCAGCTGAGCAGTACTTC
CASSLSLAGPAEQYF
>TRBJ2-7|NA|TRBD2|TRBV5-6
TGTGCCAGCAGTCTTAGGGCTAGCGGAGTGAACCGCTACGAGCAGTACTTC
CASSLRASGVNRYEQYF
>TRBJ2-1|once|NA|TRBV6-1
TGTGCCAGCAGTTATCCTACCTACAATGAGCAGTTCTTC
CASSYPTYNEQFF
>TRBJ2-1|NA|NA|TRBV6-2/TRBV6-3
TGTGCCAGCAGCACCCTTAGGGATGAGCAGTTCTTC
CASSTLRDEQFF
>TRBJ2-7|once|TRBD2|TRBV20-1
TGCAGTGCTAGAGATCCTAGCGGCTCTTCCTACAATGAGCAGTACTTC
CSARDPSGSSYNEQYF
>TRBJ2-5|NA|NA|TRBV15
TGTGCCACCAGCAGTGCTAGGGGGGTGATAGAGACCCAGTACTTC
CATSSARGVIETQYF
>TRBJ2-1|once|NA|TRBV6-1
TGTGCCAGCAGTGCCCGGGCGAATGAGCAGTTCTTC
CASSARANEQFF
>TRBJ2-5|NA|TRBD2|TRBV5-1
TGCGCCAGCAGCCCCGGGACTAGCGGGGGGGCCGGAGAGACCCAGTACTTC
CASSPGTSGGAGETQYF
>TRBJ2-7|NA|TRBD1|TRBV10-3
TGCGCCATCAGTGAAGGGGGCGAGAGCTCCTACGAGCAGTACTTC
CAISEGGESSYEQYF
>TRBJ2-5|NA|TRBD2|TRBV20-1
TGCAGTGCTAGTTCGGCTAGCGGGACGGCAGAGACCCAGTACTTC
CSASSASGTAETQYF
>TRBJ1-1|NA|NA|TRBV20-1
TGCAGTGCTAGGATACAGAACACTGAAGCTTTCTTT
CSARIQNTEAFF
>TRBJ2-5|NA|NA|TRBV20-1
TGCAGTGCTAGACTACATCGTCGTCCCTTCCAAGAGACCCAGTACTTC
CSARLHRRPFQETQYF
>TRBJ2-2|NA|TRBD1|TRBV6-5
TGTGCCAGCAGTTACTCGACAGGGTACGGGGAGCTGTTTTTT
CASSYSTGYGELFF
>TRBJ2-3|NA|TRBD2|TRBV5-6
TGTGCCAGCAGCTTAGACAGCGGGGATGGGGATACGCAGTATTTT
CASSLDSGDGDTQYF
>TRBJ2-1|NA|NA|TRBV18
TGTGCCAGCTTCGCGGGGGCAACCTACAATGAGCAGTTCTTC
CASFAGATYNEQFF
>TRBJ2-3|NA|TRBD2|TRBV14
TGTGCCAGCAGCCAAAGGACTAGCGGGGGTTCGAGGGATACGCAGTATTTT
CASSQRTSGGSRDTQYF
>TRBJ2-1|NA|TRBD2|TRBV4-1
TGCGCCAGCAGCCAAGATATTCCGGGAGGACCGCGGTTCTTC
CASSQDIPGGPRFF
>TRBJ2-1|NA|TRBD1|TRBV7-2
TGTGCCAGCAGCGCCGGGACAGGGGGGCGGGAGCAGTTCTTC
CASSAGTGGREQFF
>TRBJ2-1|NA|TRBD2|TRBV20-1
TGCAGTGCCTCCGTAGCGGGCGGCAGCTCCTACAATGAGCAGTTCTTC
CSASVAGGSSYNEQFF
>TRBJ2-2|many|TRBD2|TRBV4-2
TGTGCCAGCAGCCAACCCTTAGCGGGGGACCCCACCGGGGAGCTGTTTTTT
CASSQPLAGDPTGELFF
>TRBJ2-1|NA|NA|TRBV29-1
TGCAGCGCATACGACTCGAGCTCCTACAATGAGCAGTTCTTC
CSAYDSSSYNEQFF
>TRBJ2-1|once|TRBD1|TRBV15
TGTGCCACCAGCAGGGACAGGGTATCGGGCAATGAGCAGTTCTTC
CATSRDRVSGNEQFF
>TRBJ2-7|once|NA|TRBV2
TGTGCCAGCAGGGTTGGAGCGGAAAGCGAGCAGTACTTC
CASRVGAESEQYF
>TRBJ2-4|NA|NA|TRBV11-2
TGTGCCAGCATCAACAGGGAGGCCGCCAAAAACATTCAGTACTTC
CASINREAAKNIQYF
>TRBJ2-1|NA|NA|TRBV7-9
TGTGCCAGCAGCGCCTATTGGGGCAATGAGCAGTTCTTC
CASSAYWGNEQFF
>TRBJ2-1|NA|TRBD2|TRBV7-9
TGTGCCAGCAGCCGCCTAGCGGGGGGGCTTGATGAGCAGTTCTTC
CASSRLAGGLDEQFF
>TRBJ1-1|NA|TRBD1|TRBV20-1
TGCAGTGCCTACATGGAGGGGGCCCGTGTTACTGAAGCTTTCTTT
CSAYMEGARVTEAFF
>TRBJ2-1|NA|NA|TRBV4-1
TGCGCCAGCAGCCAAGATGGTAGAGGGGTCAATGAGCAGTTCTTC
CASSQDGRGVNEQFF
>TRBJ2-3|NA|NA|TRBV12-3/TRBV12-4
TGTGCCAGCACCCGGATCGCAGATACGCAGTATTTT
CASTRIADTQYF
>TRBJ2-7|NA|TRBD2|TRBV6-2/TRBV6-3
TGTGCCAGCGGAGGCGGGAGGGCCACCTACGAGCAGTACTTC
CASGGGRATYEQYF
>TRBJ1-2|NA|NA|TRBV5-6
TGTGCCAGCAGCCCCTCCTCTGGTATCTATGGCTACACCTTC
CASSPSSGIYGYTF
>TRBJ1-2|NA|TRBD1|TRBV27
TGTGCCAGCAGCCCGGACAGGACCCCCCTCCCAATCGGCTACACCTTC
CASSPDRTPLPIGYTF
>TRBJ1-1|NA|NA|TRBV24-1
TGTGCCTCTCTCAGGGGCGCGCGGAACACTGAAGCTTTCTTT
CASLRGARNTEAFF
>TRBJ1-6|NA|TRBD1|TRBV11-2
TGTGCCAGCAGCTTCCAGGGGGGTTCACCCCTCCAATTT
CASSFQGGSPLQF
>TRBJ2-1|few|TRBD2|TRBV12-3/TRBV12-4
TGTGCCAGCAGACACAGGTCCAAACTAGCGGGAGGGCCTGGCAATGAGCAGTTCTTC
CASRHRSKLAGGPGNEQFF
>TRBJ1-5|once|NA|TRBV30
TGTGCCTGGAGGGTAGGCAGGGGCAATCAGCCCCAGCATTTT
CAWRVGRGNQPQHF
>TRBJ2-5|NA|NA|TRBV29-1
TGCAGCGTTGAGGGCCCCGGGGTGGAAGAGACCCAGTACTTC
CSVEGPGVEETQYF
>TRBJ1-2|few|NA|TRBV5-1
TGCGCCAGCAGCGCTTCCCACAGCGGACTTCGCTATGGCTACACCTTC
CASSASHSGLRYGYTF
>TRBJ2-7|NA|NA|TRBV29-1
TGCAGCGTTGACAAACAGGGACCTGCCTCCGAGCAGTACTTC
CSVDKQGPASEQYF